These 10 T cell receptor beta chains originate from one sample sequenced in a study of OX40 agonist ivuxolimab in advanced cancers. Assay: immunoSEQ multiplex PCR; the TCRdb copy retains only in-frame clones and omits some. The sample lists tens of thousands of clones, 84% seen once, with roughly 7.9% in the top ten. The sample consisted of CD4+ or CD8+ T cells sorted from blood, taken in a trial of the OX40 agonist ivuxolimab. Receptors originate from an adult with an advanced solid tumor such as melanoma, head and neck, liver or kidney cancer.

CDR3 sequence (DNA): TGTGCCAGCAGCTTGGTGCTTAGCAATGAGCAGTTCTTC. This translates into CASSLVLSNEQFF. The chain uses TRBV5-6 and TRBJ2-1; D is undetermined. This CDR3 has 13 amino acids. The germline V gene encodes CDR1 SGHDT and CDR2 YYEEEE. With 0 bases removed from V and 6 bases from J, the gap between germline ends came to 7 bases.

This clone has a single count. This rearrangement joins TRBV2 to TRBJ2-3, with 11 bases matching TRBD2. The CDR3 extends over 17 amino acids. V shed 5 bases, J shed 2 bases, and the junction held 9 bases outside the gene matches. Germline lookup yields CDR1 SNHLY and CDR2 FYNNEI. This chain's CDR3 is CASSPLGTSGTTDTQYF. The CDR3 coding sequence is TGTGCCAGCAGTCCCCTCGGGACTAGCGGAACCACAGATACGCAGTATTTT.

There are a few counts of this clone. The CDR3 bases are TGCGCCAGCAGCGAAGCCCTAGCGGGGCCCTACAATGAGCAGTTCTTC. It translates to CASSEALAGPYNEQFF. This chain connects TRBV4-1 to TRBJ2-1; 9 bases are shared with TRBD2. This CDR3 contains 16 residues. Germline V gives CDR1 MGHRA, CDR2 YSYEKL. V lost 5 bases, J lost 2 bases, and 7 bases stayed unmatched.

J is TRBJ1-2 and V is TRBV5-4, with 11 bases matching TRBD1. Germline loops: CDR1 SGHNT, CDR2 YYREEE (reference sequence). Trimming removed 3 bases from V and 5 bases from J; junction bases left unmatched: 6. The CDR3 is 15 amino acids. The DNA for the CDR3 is TGTGCCAGCAGCTCAGAAGGACAGGGGGCGTATGGCTACACCTTC. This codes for CASSSEGQGAYGYTF.

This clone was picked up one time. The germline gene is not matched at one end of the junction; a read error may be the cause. CDR3 loop: CASSSFPKQGNTEAFF. DNA for the CDR3: TGTGCTAGCAGCTCATTCCCTAAACAGGGGAACACTGAAGCTTTCTTT. The rearrangement links TRBV7-7 to TRBJ1-1, with a weak D call TRBD1 (6 bases). The CDR3 has 16 amino acids. Germline assignment: CDR1 SSHAT and CDR2 FNYEAQ (reference sequence).

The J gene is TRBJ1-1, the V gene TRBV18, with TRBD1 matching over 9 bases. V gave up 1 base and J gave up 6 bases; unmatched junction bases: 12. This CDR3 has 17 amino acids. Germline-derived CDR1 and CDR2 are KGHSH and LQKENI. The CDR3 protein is CASSPRDRVRISPEAFF. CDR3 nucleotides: TGTGCCAGCTCACCACGGGACAGGGTACGAATAAGCCCTGAAGCTTTCTTT. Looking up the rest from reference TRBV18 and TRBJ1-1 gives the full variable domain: NAGVMQNPRHLVRRRGQEARLRCSPMKGHSHVYWYRQLPEEGLKFMVYLQKENIIDESGMPKERFSAEFPKEGPSILRIQQVVRGDSAAYFCASSPRDRVRISPEAFFGQGTRLTVV.

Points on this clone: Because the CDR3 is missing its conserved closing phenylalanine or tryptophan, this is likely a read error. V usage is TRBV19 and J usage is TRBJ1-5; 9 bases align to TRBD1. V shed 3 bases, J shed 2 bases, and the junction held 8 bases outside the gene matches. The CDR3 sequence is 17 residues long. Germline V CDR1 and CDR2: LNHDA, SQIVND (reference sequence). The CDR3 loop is CASSMTGGRLGNQPQHL. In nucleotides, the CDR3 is TGTGCCAGTAGTATGACAGGGGGTCGATTGGGCAATCAGCCCCAGCATCTT.

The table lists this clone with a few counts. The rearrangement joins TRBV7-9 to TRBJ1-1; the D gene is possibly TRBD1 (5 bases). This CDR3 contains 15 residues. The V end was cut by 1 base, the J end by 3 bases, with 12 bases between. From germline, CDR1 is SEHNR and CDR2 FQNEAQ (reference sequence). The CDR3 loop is CASSLGGGADTEAFF. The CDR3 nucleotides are TGTGCCAGCAGCTTAGGGGGCGGGGCAGACACTGAAGCTTTCTTT.

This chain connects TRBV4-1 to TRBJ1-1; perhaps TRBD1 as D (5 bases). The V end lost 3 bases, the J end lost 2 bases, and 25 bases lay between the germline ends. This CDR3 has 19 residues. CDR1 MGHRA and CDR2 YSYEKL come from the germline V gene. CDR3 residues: CASSHRYGGTGTANTEAFF. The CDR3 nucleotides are TGCGCCAGCAGCCACAGATACGGGGGTACCGGGACGGCTAACACTGAAGCTTTCTTT.

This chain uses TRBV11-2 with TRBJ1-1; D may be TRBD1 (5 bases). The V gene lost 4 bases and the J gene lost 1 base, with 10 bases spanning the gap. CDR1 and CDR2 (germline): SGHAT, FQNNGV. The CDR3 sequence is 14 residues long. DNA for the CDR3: TGTGCCAGCAGCTCCGGGGGGGGGAACACTGAAGCTTTCTTT. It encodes CASSSGGGNTEAFF. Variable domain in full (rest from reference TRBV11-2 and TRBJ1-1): EAGVAQSPRYKIIEKRQSVAFWCNPISGHATLYWYQQILGQGPKLLIQFQNNGVVDDSQLPKDRFSAERLKGVDSTLKIQPAKLEDSAVYLCASSSGGGNTEAFFGQGTRLTVV.